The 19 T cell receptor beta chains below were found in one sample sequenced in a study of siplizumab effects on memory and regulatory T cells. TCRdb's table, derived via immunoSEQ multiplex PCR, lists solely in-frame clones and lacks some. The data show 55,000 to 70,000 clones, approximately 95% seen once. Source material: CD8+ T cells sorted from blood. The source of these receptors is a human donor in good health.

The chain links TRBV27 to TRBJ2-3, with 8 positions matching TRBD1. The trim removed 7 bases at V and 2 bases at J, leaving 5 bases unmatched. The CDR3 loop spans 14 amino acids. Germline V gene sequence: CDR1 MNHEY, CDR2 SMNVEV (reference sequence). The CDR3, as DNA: TGTGCCAGCAAACAGGGGGATGACACAGATACGCAGTATTTT. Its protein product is CASKQGDDTDTQYF.

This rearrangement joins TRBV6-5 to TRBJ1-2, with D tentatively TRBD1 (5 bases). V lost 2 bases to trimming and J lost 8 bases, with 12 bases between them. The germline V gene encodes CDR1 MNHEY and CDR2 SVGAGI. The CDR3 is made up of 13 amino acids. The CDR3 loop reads CASSYRDLQGYTF. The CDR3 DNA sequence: TGTGCCAGCAGTTACAGGGACCTACAGGGCTACACCTTC.

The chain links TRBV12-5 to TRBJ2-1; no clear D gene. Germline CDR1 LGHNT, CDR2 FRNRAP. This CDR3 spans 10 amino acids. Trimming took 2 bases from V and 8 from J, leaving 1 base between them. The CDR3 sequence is CASGLHEQFF. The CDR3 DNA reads TGTGCTAGTGGTTTGCATGAGCAGTTCTTC.

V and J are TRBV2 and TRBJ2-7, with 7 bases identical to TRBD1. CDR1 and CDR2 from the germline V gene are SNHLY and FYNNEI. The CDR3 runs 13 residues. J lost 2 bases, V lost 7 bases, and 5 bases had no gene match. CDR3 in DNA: TGTGCCAGCAAGGGACAGCGAGCCTACGAGCAGTACTTC. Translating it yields CASKGQRAYEQYF. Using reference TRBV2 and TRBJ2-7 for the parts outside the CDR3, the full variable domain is EPEVTQTPSHQVTQMGQEVILRCVPISNHLYFYWYRQILGQKVEFLVSFYNNEISEKSEIFDDQFSVERPDGSNFTLKIRSTKLEDSAMYFCASKGQRAYEQYFGPGTRLTVT.

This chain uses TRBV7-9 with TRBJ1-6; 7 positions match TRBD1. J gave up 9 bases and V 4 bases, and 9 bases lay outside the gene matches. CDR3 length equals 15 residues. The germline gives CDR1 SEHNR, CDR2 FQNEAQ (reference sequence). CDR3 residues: CASSSTTGTLSPLHF. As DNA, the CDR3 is TGTGCCAGCAGCTCCACGACAGGGACCCTTTCACCCCTCCACTTT.

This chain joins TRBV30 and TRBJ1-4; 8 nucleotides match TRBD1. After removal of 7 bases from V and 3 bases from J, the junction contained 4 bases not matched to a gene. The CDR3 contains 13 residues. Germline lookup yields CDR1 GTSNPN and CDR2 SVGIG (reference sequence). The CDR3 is CAYMTGANEKLFF. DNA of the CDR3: TGTGCCTACATGACAGGGGCTAATGAAAAACTGTTTTTT.

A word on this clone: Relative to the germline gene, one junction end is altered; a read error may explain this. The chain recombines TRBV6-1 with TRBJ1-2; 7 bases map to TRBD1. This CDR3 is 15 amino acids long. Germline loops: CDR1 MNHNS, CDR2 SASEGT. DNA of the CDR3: TGTGCCAGCAGTGAATCATTAGGGGGCGTCGATGGCCACACCTTC. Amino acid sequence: CASSESLGGVDGHTF.

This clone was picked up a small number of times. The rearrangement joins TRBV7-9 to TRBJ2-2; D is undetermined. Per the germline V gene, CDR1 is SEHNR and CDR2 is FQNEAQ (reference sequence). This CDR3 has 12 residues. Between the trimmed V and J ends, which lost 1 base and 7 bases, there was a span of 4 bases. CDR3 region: CASSLGLGELFF. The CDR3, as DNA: TGTGCCAGCAGCTTAGGTCTCGGGGAGCTGTTTTTT.

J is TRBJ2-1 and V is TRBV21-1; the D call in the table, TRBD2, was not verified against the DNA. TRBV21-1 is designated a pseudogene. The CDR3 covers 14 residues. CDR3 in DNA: TGTGCCAGCAGCTCCAGCGGCCCCTACAATGAGCAGTTCTTC. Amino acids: CASSSSGPYNEQFF.

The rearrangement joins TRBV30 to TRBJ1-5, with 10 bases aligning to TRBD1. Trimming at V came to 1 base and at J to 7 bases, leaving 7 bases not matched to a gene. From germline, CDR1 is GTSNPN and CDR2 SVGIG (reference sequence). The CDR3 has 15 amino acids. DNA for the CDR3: TGTGCCTGGAGTGGACAGGGGGCGCCCGGACAGCCCCAGCATTTT. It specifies CAWSGQGAPGQPQHF.

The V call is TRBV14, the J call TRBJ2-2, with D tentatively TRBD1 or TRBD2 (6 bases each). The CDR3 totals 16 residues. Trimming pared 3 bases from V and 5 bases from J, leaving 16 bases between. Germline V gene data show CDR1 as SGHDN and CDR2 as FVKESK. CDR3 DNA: TGTGCCAGCAGCCAGGTTCTCGGAGGGGGTACCGGGGAGCTGTTTTTT. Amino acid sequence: CASSQVLGGGTGELFF.

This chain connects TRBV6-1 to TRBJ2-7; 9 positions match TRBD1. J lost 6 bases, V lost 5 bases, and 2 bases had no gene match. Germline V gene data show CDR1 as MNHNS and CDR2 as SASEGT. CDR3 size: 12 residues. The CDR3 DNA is TGTGCCAGCAGTTGGGACAGGGCCGAGCAGTACTTC. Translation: CASSWDRAEQYF.

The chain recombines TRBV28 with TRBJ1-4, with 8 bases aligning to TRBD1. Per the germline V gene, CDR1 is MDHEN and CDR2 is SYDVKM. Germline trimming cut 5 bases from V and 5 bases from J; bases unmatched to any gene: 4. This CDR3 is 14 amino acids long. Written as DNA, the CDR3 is TGTGCCAGCAGTGTGGACAGGGAGAATGAAAAACTGTTTTTT. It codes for CASSVDRENEKLFF.

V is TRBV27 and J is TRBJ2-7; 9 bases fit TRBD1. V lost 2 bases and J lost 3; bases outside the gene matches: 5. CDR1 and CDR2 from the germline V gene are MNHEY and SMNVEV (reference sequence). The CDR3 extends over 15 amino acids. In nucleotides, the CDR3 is TGTGCCAGCAGTTTAGGGTTGGGACAGGGCTACGAGCAGTACTTC. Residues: CASSLGLGQGYEQYF.

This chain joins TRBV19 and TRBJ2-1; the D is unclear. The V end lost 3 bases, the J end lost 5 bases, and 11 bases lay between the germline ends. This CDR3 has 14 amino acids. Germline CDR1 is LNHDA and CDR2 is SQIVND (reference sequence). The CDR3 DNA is TGTGCCAGTAGTATCGGGCTATCTCACAATGAGCAGTTCTTC. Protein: CASSIGLSHNEQFF.

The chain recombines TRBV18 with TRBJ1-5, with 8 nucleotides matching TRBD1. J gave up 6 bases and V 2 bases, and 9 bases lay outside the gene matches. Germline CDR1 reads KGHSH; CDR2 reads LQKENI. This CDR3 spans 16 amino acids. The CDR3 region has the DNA TGTGCCAGCTCACCATTTGCTCAGGGGGCACCTCAGCCCCAGCATTTT. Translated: CASSPFAQGAPQPQHF.

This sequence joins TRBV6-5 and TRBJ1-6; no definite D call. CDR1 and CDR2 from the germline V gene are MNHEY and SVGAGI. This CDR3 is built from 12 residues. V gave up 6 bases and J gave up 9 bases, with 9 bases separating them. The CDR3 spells CASRPLGSPLHF. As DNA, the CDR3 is TGTGCCAGCAGGCCCTTGGGTTCACCCCTCCACTTT.

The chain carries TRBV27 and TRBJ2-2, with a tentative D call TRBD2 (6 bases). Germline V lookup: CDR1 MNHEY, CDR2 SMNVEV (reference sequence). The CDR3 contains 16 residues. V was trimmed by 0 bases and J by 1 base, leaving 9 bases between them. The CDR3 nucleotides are TGTGCCAGCAGTTTATCATGGGGAGGGAACACCGGGGAGCTGTTTTTT. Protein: CASSLSWGGNTGELFF.

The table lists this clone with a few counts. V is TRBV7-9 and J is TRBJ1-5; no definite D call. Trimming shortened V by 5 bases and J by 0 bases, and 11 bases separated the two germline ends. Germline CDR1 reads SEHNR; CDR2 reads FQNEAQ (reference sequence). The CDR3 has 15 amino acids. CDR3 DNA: TGTGCCAGCAGCGCTCCTGGGCATAGCAATCAGCCCCAGCATTTT. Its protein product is CASSAPGHSNQPQHF.